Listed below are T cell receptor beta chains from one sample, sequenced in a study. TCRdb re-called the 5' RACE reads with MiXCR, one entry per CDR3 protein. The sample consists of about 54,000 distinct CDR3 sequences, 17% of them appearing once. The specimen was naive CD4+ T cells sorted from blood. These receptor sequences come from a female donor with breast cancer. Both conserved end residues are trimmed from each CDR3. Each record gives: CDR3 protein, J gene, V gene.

SGTRNEQF | TRBJ2-1 | TRBV29-1
ASGQVYEQY | TRBJ2-7 | TRBV7-2
ASSSEGDTQY | TRBJ2-3 | TRBV5-1
ASSPRTSGSVYEQY | TRBJ2-7 | TRBV5-1
ASSNGLAGRGTALAQY | TRBJ2-3 | TRBV5-1
SARARQNTEAF | TRBJ1-1 | TRBV20-1
ASKDSGWNEDEQF | TRBJ2-1 | TRBV6-5
ASSPTGDGETQY | TRBJ2-5 | TRBV12-3/TRBV12-4
ASSETGQDYEQY | TRBJ2-7 | TRBV6-1
SVGRGDTEAF | TRBJ1-1 | TRBV20-1
ASSLWGAGTEAF | TRBJ1-1 | TRBV12-3/TRBV12-4
SVVRNYGYT | TRBJ1-2 | TRBV29-1
ASSSGGGNTIY | TRBJ1-3 | TRBV12-3/TRBV12-4
ASSFGKAGNEQF | TRBJ2-1 | TRBV12-3/TRBV12-4
AISASGPKGRETQY | TRBJ2-5 | TRBV10-3
ASSLNRVETQY | TRBJ2-5 | TRBV7-2
ASSLGGDFYEQY | TRBJ2-7 | TRBV12-3/TRBV12-4
ASSLGTGGVSGANVLT | TRBJ2-6 | TRBV11-2
ASSFRGSSSYNEQF | TRBJ2-1 | TRBV7-2
ATSGQADTQY | TRBJ2-3 | TRBV24-1
ASSFRGNEQF | TRBJ2-1 | TRBV12-3/TRBV12-4
ASSLGQGGTDTHY | TRBJ2-3 | TRBV5-6
ASSEAPLTQETQY | TRBJ2-5 | TRBV6-1
ASSPGTSGANGLT | TRBJ2-6 | TRBV12-3/TRBV12-4
SAKIAGGRYEQY | TRBJ2-7 | TRBV20-1
ASSPASGAGSSYNEQF | TRBJ2-1 | TRBV18
ASSLGVTDTQY | TRBJ2-3 | TRBV11-3
ASVGQGSDEQY | TRBJ2-7 | TRBV12-3/TRBV12-4
ASSQTGTNSYEQY | TRBJ2-7 | TRBV4-1
ASISPGGTEQF | TRBJ2-1 | TRBV19
ASRGLDWYQPQH | TRBJ1-5 | TRBV6-1
SARTPLEGWDGYT | TRBJ1-2 | TRBV20-1